This T cell receptor (beta chain) is drawn from a study of molecular identifiers for immune sequencing clone quantification. Trimming cost V 6 bases and J 3 bases, with 9 bases left between them. The germline gives CDR1 SGHDN, CDR2 FVKESK. The CDR3 consists of 13 residues. Study observations and caveats: Spiked TCR RNA from one Jurkat cell reportedly showed up when mixed among 950,000 to 1,000,000 naive cells.

This clonotype showed up many times. Its antigen is not known. The authors built bulk TCR libraries by previously described methods with listed TCR primers. TCRdb recomputed calls from the PCR reads with MiXCR, one row per CDR3 protein. The sample lists about 63,000 distinct CDR3 sequences, about 20% occurring once. The genes are TRBV14 and TRBJ2-1; no clear D. This clonotype was obtained from a human donor in good health. Some libraries in this study had Jurkat cell RNA spiked in. What was sequenced was naive CD8+ T cells from blood, with Jurkat cell RNA spiked in. Subset denoted: FACS-sorted CD8+CD4-CCR7+CD45RA+ naive T cells. The CDR3 DNA follows: TGTGCCAGCAGTCCTAATCACTACAATGAGCAGTTCTTC. This codes for CASSPNHYNEQFF. The variable domain in full, with the rest retrieved from reference TRBV14 and TRBJ2-1, is EAGVTQFPSHSVIEKGQTVTLRCDPISGHDNLYWYRRVMGKEIKFLLHFVKESKQDESGMPNNRFLAERTGGTYSTLKVQPAELEDSGVYFCASSPNHYNEQFFGPGTRLTVL.